This T cell receptor (beta chain) derives from a study of blood T cell repertoires in COVID-19. Study background: Samples representing acute and convalescent COVID-19 were sourced from the United States, Italy and Spain.

The sample holds one count of this clone. Authors' methods: Amplification with reference gene primers provided the estimates of nucleated cell counts. Clones were sequenced by immunoSEQ multiplex PCR, and TCRdb holds only the in-frame ones, with some missing. Clonal size and the V and J genes are those of that table, whereas D and trimming came from the DNA. The table has approximately 190,000 clones, approximately 86% seen once. This sequence was found in a man aged 65-85 years with active or convalescent COVID-19. Sequenced sample: peripheral blood.

CDR3: CASKGVGAGEGYTF. The CDR3 bases are TGTGCCAGCAAAGGTGTGGGGGCAGGTGAGGGCTACACCTTC. V is TRBV21-1 and J is TRBJ1-2; the D call TRBD1 from the table was never checked on the DNA. TRBV21-1 is a listed pseudogene. The CDR3 runs to 14 residues.